This TCR beta chain appears in the sequencing data of a study of human T cells and chemical hapten exposure. On the study more broadly: It was small differences in pooled library volume that mainly caused per-sample TCR yields to vary. Overall study findings and caveats: TCRs at high frequency, those above 1 in 1000, did not change with DPC sensitization.

The germline V and J ends were trimmed by 0 bases and 0 bases, with 6 bases remaining between them. Germline values: CDR1 LGHNA, CDR2 YSLEER. The CDR3 is 15 amino acids. Unseparated into fractions, whole blood served as the source from which total RNA was extracted. This clonotype has ten or more counts. Its antigen is still unknown. Attachment of unique molecular identifiers to individual cDNA molecules was performed in the library. TCRdb re-analysed the reads in MiXCR, keeping a single row per CDR3 protein. The sample includes about 120,000 distinct CDR3 sequences, over 6.5% of them seen just once. The specimen was whole blood. The sequence came from a human donor in good health. Some clones in this sample may be carry-over from other donors' samples. The V and J genes are TRBV4-3 and TRBJ1-5, with no clear D. In DNA, the CDR3 is TGCGCCAGCAGCCAAGACTATTATAGCAATCAGCCCCAGCATTTT. This sequence encodes CASSQDYYSNQPQHF.